This entry lists 11 T cell receptor beta chains sequenced from one sample in a study of CD8 T cells in Susac syndrome (dated by TCRdb to the late 2010s). Libraries were built with the immunoSEQ multiplex PCR assay. RNA was extracted with the RNeasy kit and roughly 0.5 to 1 ug was reverse transcribed using random hexamers. The raw public reads went through TCRdb reprocessing: fastp at Q25, MiXCR clone calling, in-frame beta chains kept. Each record represents a unique CDR3 protein, reported with the most common genes and DNA among its rows. A total of around 150,000 distinct CDR3 sequences appear in this sample, roughly 94% of them only once. Roughly 0.15% of the sample is taken by the ten largest. The specimen was CD4+ T cells from PBMCs. The origin of the receptors is a human donor with Susac syndrome.

The J gene is TRBJ1-2, the V gene TRBV20-1; 8 nucleotides line up with TRBD1. With V trimmed by 4 bases and J by 10 bases, 5 bases remained unmatched. CDR1 and CDR2 (germline): DFQATT, SNEGSKA (reference sequence). The CDR3 loop spans 11 amino acids. CDR3 sequence (DNA): TGCAGTGCTACCAAGACAGGGGTCTACACCTTC. Its protein is CSATKTGVYTF.

This chain connects TRBV7-2 to TRBJ2-7, with 9 bases lining up with TRBD2. V lost 1 base, J lost 0 bases, and 7 bases stayed unmatched. CDR3 length: 17 residues. CDR1 is SGHTA, CDR2 FQGNSA, per germline. The CDR3 region is CASSLETSGWSSYEQYF. The CDR3 DNA reads TGTGCCAGCAGCTTAGAGACTAGCGGTTGGAGCTCCTACGAGCAGTACTTC.

The J gene is TRBJ2-7, the V gene TRBV15; no clear D gene. Germline CDR1 LNHNV, CDR2 YYDKDF (reference sequence). The CDR3 contains 13 residues. Trimming took off 1 base at V and 2 bases at J, with 6 bases between the two ends. The chain's CDR3 is CATSRGNTYEQYF. CDR3 nucleotide sequence: TGTGCCACCAGCAGAGGGAATACCTACGAGCAGTACTTC.

The rearrangement links TRBV18 to TRBJ2-5; D gene ambiguous. The CDR3 is made up of 14 amino acids. The V end was cut by 3 bases, the J end by 5 bases, with 13 bases between. Germline V gene data show CDR1 as KGHSH and CDR2 as LQKENI. DNA for the CDR3: TGTGCCAGCTCACCCCGGGCCAGTCGGGAGACCCAGTACTTC. Encoded protein: CASSPRASRETQYF.

The V and J genes are TRBV2 and TRBJ1-5; no clear D. V lost 5 bases, J lost 0 bases, and 5 bases lay in between. Germline-derived CDR1 and CDR2 are SNHLY and FYNNEI. This CDR3 region has 13 residues. As DNA, the CDR3 is TGTGCCAGCAGTCGATATAGCAATCAGCCCCAGCATTTT. It translates to CASSRYSNQPQHF.

This clonotype was recorded once. The chain combines TRBV5-1 with TRBJ1-5; 8 bases map to TRBD1. Unmatched junction bases numbered 4, after V lost 4 bases and J lost 1 base. The germline V gene encodes CDR1 SGHRS and CDR2 YFSETQ. This CDR3 is 15 amino acids long. The CDR3 protein is CASSIGQGSNQPQHF. The CDR3 DNA sequence: TGCGCCAGCAGCATCGGACAGGGAAGCAATCAGCCCCAGCATTTT.

The chain employs TRBV13 and TRBJ2-1; 11 bases map to TRBD1. The CDR3 sequence is 15 residues long. V shed 3 bases, J shed 7 bases, and the junction held 5 bases outside the gene matches. Germline CDR1 PRHDT, CDR2 FYEKMQ (reference sequence). CDR3 sequence reads: CASSFWGQGVNEQFF. The DNA for the CDR3 is TGTGCCAGCAGCTTCTGGGGACAGGGGGTTAATGAGCAGTTCTTC.

The table lists this clonotype with a count of one. The germline gene is not matched at one end of the junction; a read error may be the cause. The rearrangement joins TRBV4-2 to TRBJ2-7; no clear D gene. The CDR3 extends over 15 amino acids. Per the germline V gene, CDR1 is LGHNA and CDR2 is YNFKEQ. The CDR3 reads CASSQGILYGYGQYF. CDR3 sequence (DNA): TGTGCCAGCAGCCAAGGAATACTCTACGGCTACGGGCAGTACTTC.

This chain connects TRBV29-1 to TRBJ2-3; possibly TRBD1 or TRBD2 for D (5 bases each). The germline V gene encodes CDR1 SQVTM and CDR2 ANQGSEA. The CDR3 spans 13 residues. Trimming stripped 7 bases from V and 4 bases from J, with 15 bases between. CDR3 residues: CSGLWGFADTQYF. The CDR3 nucleotides read TGCAGCGGGCTCTGGGGGTTTGCAGATACGCAGTATTTT.

The chain links TRBV3-1 to TRBJ2-7, with D maybe TRBD2 (6 bases). The CDR3 contains 14 residues. V was clipped by 4 bases and J by 0 bases, with 10 bases between them. Per germline, CDR1 LGHDT and CDR2 YNNKEL (reference sequence). CDR3 coding DNA: TGTGCCAGCAGCCGGGCCGGGGGCTCCTACGAGCAGTACTTC. It yields the protein CASSRAGGSYEQYF.

This clonotype was counted once. The rearrangement joins TRBV20-1 to TRBJ2-2, with TRBD2 identical over 7 bases. J was trimmed by 4 bases and V by 3 bases; bases with no gene match: 8. The CDR3 sequence is 15 residues long. Germline loops: CDR1 DFQATT, CDR2 SNEGSKA (reference sequence). The CDR3 DNA sequence: TGCAGTGCTAGGGGGGAGGGTAGCGCCACCGGGGAGCTGTTTTTT. The encoded protein is CSARGEGSATGELFF.